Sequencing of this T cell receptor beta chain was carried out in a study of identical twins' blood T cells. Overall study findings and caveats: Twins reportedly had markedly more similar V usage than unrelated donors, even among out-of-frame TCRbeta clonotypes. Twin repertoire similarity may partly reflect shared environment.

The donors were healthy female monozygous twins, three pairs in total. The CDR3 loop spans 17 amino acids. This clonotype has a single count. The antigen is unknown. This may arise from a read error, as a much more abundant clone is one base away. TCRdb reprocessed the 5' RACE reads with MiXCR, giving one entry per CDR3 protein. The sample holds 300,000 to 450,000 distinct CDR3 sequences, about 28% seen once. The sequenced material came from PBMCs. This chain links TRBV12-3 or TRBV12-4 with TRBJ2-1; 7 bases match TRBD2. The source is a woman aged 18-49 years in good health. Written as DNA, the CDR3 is TGTTCCAGCAGTTCTATCAAGCGGGATTTCTCCTACAATGAGCAGTTCTTC. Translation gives CSSSSIKRDFSYNEQFF.